The 3 T cell receptor beta chains listed next were all sequenced from one sample in a study of cytomegalovirus exposure and HLA in healthy donors. PCR used 60 Vbeta primers and 13 Jbeta primers. This table comes from immunoSEQ multiplex PCR, and its TCRdb copy is limited to in-frame clones, with some not included. The sample holds 180,000 or so clones, 65% to 85% seen once. The specimen was PBMCs. These TCRs come from a woman between 50 and 59 years old in good health and CMV-seropositive.

The gene calls are TRBV9 and TRBJ2-7; 9 nucleotides agree with TRBD1. V lost 0 bases and J lost 2; bases outside the gene matches: 6. The CDR3 loop spans 16 amino acids. Germline lookup yields CDR1 SGDLS and CDR2 YYNGEE. The CDR3 reads CASSVAGQGSPYEQYF. DNA of the CDR3: TGTGCCAGCAGCGTAGCGGGACAGGGTTCACCCTACGAGCAGTACTTC.

The chain links TRBV1 to TRBJ1-5; the DNA was not used to check the table's D call, TRBD1. TRBV1 is tagged as a pseudogene. The CDR3 contains 16 residues. The CDR3 region has the DNA TGCACCAGCAGCCAAAAGGACAGGGGGCGAGGACAGCCCCAGCATTTT. Its protein product is CTSSQKDRGRGQPQHF.

This chain connects TRBV18 to TRBJ1-5; D not certain. The CDR3 covers 14 residues. Deletions cut 1 base from V and 4 bases from J, with 8 bases between. The germline CDR1 and CDR2 sequences are KGHSH and LQKENI. CDR3 DNA: TGTGCCAGCTCACCACTCGCGGGGAATCAGCCCCAGCATTTT. It is translated as CASSPLAGNQPQHF.